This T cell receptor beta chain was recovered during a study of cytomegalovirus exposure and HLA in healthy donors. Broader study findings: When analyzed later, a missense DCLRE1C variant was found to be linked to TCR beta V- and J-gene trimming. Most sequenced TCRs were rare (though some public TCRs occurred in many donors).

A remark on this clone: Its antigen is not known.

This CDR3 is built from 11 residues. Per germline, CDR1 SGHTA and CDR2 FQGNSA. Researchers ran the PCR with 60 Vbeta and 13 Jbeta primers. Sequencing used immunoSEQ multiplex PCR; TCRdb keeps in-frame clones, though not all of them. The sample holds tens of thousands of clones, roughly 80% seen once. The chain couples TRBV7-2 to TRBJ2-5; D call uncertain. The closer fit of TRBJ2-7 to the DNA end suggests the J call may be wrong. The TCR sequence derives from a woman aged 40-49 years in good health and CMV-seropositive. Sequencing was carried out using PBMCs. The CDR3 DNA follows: TGTGCCAGCAGCTTTTCCTACGAGCAGTACTTC. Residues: CASSFSYEQYF.